Below, 32 T cell receptor beta chains from the same sample are listed, as sequenced in a study of cytomegalovirus exposure and HLA in healthy donors (dated by TCRdb to 2016 to 2017). Libraries were prepared through the immunoSEQ multiplex PCR assay. The multiplex PCR relied on a mix of 60 forward primers for TCR Vbeta segments and 13 reverse primers for TCR Jbeta segments. What TCRdb holds here is the immuneACCESS table cut down to in-frame rearrangements. Part of the clones is not present; checked against another copy, under half of the missing clones reflect an unresolved V gene, and the others are unexplained. This sample is represented by roughly 110,000 clones; around 84% of them were singletons. In total, the top ten clones hold about a fifth of the sample. Input material: PBMCs. The receptors come from a man between 25 and 39 years old in good health and CMV-seropositive.

This chain links TRBV9 with TRBJ1-1, with a weak D call TRBD1 (5 bases). CDR1 SGDLS and CDR2 YYNGEE come from the germline V gene. V gave up 7 bases and J gave up 1 base, with 11 bases separating them. This CDR3 region has 13 residues. The CDR3: CASSITGNTEAFF. CDR3 nucleotides: TGTGCCAGCTCCATTACAGGGAACACTGAAGCTTTCTTT.

J is TRBJ2-5 and V is TRBV5-1; no definite D call. TRBJ2-7 explains the end of the DNA better; the J call may be wrong. CDR1 and CDR2 (germline): SGHRS, YFSETQ. The CDR3 extends over 15 amino acids. DNA for the CDR3: TGCGCCAGCACCCCGGGTTCGAGAAGCTCCTACGAGCAGTACTTC. It specifies CASTPGSRSSYEQYF.

The CDR3 nucleotides are TGTGCCAGCAGTTTGAGGGGACAGGGGGGAAAACTGTTTTTT. Its protein product is CASSLRGQGGKLFF. The chain recombines TRBV28 with TRBJ1-4, with 11 bases lining up with TRBD1. Germline CDR1 and CDR2: MDHEN and SYDVKM. With 3 bases clipped from V and 10 bases from J, the junction kept 4 bases outside the gene matches. CDR3 length: 14 residues.

The chain is built from TRBV6-1 and TRBJ2-1; the D gene is possibly TRBD2 (5 bases). The CDR3 has 14 amino acids. From germline, CDR1 is MNHNS and CDR2 SASEGT. Deletions cut 5 bases from V and 5 bases from J, with 13 bases between. CDR3 bases: TGTGCCAGCAGTAAGCGGATACCCGACAATGAGCAGTTCTTC. Amino acids: CASSKRIPDNEQFF.

This clone was found once. The rearrangement uses TRBV19 and TRBJ1-3; D may be TRBD1 (5 bases). Trimming took off 3 bases at V and 2 bases at J, with 8 bases between the two ends. The CDR3 consists of 14 residues. Germline CDR1 is LNHDA and CDR2 is SQIVND (reference sequence). The CDR3 sequence is CASSIGRAGNTIYF. Here the CDR3 DNA reads TGTGCCAGTAGTATTGGCAGGGCTGGAAACACCATATATTTT.

This clone has only one observation. The chain recombines TRBV10-1 with TRBJ2-2; the match to TRBD2 covers 10 bases. V trimming: 0 bases; J trimming: 3 bases; junction bases outside the gene matches: 10. Germline V gene sequence: CDR1 WNHNN, CDR2 SYGVQD (reference sequence). CDR3 length equals 19 residues. The DNA for the CDR3 is TGCGCCAGCAGTGAGTCTGTGGCTAGCGGGAGCGGATACACCGGGGAGCTGTTTTTT. Amino acids: CASSESVASGSGYTGELFF.

The chain couples TRBV28 to TRBJ1-1, with a tentative D call TRBD1 (5 bases). V lost 6 bases and J 5 bases, leaving 13 bases between the germline ends. Looked up from germline, CDR1 is MDHEN and CDR2 is SYDVKM. There are 13 residues in the CDR3. CDR3 amino acids: CASRDTAGTEAFF. CDR3 in DNA: TGTGCCAGCAGGGACACCGCGGGGACTGAAGCTTTCTTT.

J is TRBJ2-1 and V is TRBV5-8, with 8 bases lining up with TRBD2. The germline V gene encodes CDR1 SGHTS and CDR2 YDEGEE. There are 17 residues in the CDR3. V dropped 0 bases and J dropped 6; count of bases not matched to a gene: 11. In DNA, the CDR3 is TGTGCCAGCAGCTTGGAGTTCGGGAGGGCCCCGGGCAATGAGCAGTTCTTC. It translates to CASSLEFGRAPGNEQFF.

This rearrangement joins TRBV5-1 to TRBJ2-3; weak D call: TRBD1 (5 bases). This CDR3 is 13 amino acids long. Germline CDR1 SGHRS, CDR2 YFSETQ. The V gene lost 2 bases and the J gene lost 6 bases, with 10 bases spanning the gap. This chain's CDR3 is CASSLGVRDTQYF. DNA for the CDR3: TGCGCCAGCAGCTTAGGGGTTCGGGATACGCAGTATTTT.

The chain uses TRBV15 and TRBJ2-7; D is possibly TRBD1 (8 bases). The CDR3 has 15 amino acids. CDR1 is LNHNV and CDR2 is YYDKDF in the germline V gene (reference sequence). The ends were cut back, 0 bases at V and 5 bases at J, with 14 bases in the middle. CDR3 loop: CATSRDYRGGHEQYF. The DNA of the CDR3 is TGTGCCACCAGCAGAGATTACAGGGGGGGACACGAGCAGTACTTC.

V usage is TRBV28 and J usage is TRBJ2-7, with TRBD1 matching 7 bases. The CDR3 has 15 residues. Germline trimming cut 5 bases from V and 2 bases from J; bases unmatched to any gene: 9. Germline assignment: CDR1 MDHEN and CDR2 SYDVKM. The CDR3 reads CASSPKSGTAYEQYF. CDR3 DNA: TGTGCCAGCAGTCCTAAGTCCGGGACAGCCTACGAGCAGTACTTC.

The chain recombines TRBV29-1 with TRBJ2-3; 13 positions agree with TRBD2. The CDR3 length is 15 residues. Germline V gene lookup returns CDR1 SQVTM and CDR2 ANQGSEA. The J segment lost 4 bases and the V segment lost 3 bases, leaving 4 bases of the junction unmatched. The CDR3 sequence is CSVDRLAGGSDTQYF. The CDR3 DNA follows: TGCAGCGTTGACCGACTAGCGGGGGGATCAGATACGCAGTATTTT.

The chain recombines TRBV5-4 with TRBJ1-4; 7 bases align to TRBD1. Germline CDR1 is SGHNT and CDR2 is YYREEE (reference sequence). The CDR3 covers 14 residues. With V trimmed by 0 bases and J by 7 bases, 3 bases remained unmatched. The CDR3 DNA follows: TGTGCCAGCAGCTTGGGGACAGGATTTGAAAAACTGTTTTTT. Translating it yields CASSLGTGFEKLFF.

V usage is TRBV5-4 and J usage is TRBJ1-5; possible D gene TRBD1, 5 bases. CDR3 length: 14 residues. Trimming pared 0 bases from V and 1 base from J, leaving 5 bases between. CDR1 is SGHNT, CDR2 YYREEE, per germline (reference sequence). The CDR3 loop reads CASSLEGSNQPQHF. The CDR3 DNA reads TGTGCCAGCAGCTTGGAGGGGAGCAATCAGCCCCAGCATTTT.

This clone was seen a few times. V gene TRBV15 combines with J gene TRBJ1-4; 9 nucleotides line up with TRBD1. CDR1 is LNHNV and CDR2 is YYDKDF in the germline V gene (reference sequence). V dropped 0 bases and J dropped 7; count of bases not matched to a gene: 6. This CDR3 contains 16 residues. The CDR3: CATSREGGTGTEKLFF. CDR3 DNA: TGTGCCACCAGCAGAGAGGGGGGGACAGGGACTGAAAAACTGTTTTTT.

The chain has TRBV28 and TRBJ2-5, with D possibly TRBD1 on 5 matching bases. Germline V gene data show CDR1 as MDHEN and CDR2 as SYDVKM. The CDR3 has 13 residues. Trimming took off 3 bases at V and 5 bases at J, with 10 bases between the two ends. The CDR3 bases are TGTGCCAGCAGTTTGGGGCCGCGGGAGACCCAGTACTTC. This translates into CASSLGPRETQYF.

This clone appeared many times. The chain recombines TRBV5-6 with TRBJ1-2, with 7 bases identical to TRBD1. V was pared by 4 bases and J by 0 bases, with 15 bases of the junction left unmatched. Germline values: CDR1 SGHDT, CDR2 YYEEEE. The CDR3 loop spans 18 amino acids. In DNA form, the CDR3 reads TGTGCCAGCAGCGTATGGGGACAGACGGGGAACTCTAACTATGGCTACACCTTC. Its translation is CASSVWGQTGNSNYGYTF.

CDR3 residues: CASRSGLGTDTQYF. As DNA, the CDR3 is TGTGCCAGCAGGTCGGGACTAGGCACAGATACGCAGTATTTT. The rearrangement links TRBV6-5 to TRBJ2-3; 8 nucleotides agree with TRBD2. The V segment lost 6 bases and the J segment 1 base; nucleotides outside the gene matches: 3. From germline, CDR1 is MNHEY and CDR2 SVGAGI. This CDR3 spans 14 amino acids.

J is TRBJ2-3 and V is TRBV9, with a tentative D call TRBD1 (6 bases). The CDR3 spans 15 residues. The germline gives CDR1 SGDLS, CDR2 YYNGEE. Trimming left V 0 bases short and J 2 bases short, with 10 bases between. The CDR3 loop reads CASSVVGQYTDTQYF. CDR3 DNA: TGTGCCAGCAGCGTAGTTGGACAGTACACAGATACGCAGTATTTT. The complete variable domain, with remaining parts taken from reference TRBV9 and TRBJ2-3, reads DSGVTQTPKHLITATGQRVTLRCSPRSGDLSVYWYQQSLDQGLQFLIQYYNGEERAKGNILERFSAQQFPDLHSELNLSSLELGDSALYFCASSVVGQYTDTQYFGPGTRLTVL.

The chain links TRBV9 to TRBJ1-3; maybe TRBD1 (6 bases). V lost 4 bases and J 4 bases, leaving 21 bases between the germline ends. Per germline, CDR1 SGDLS and CDR2 YYNGEE. The CDR3 spans 17 residues. The CDR3 coding sequence is TGTGCCAGCAGCCGCGGGGGGGCAACAGGGCCCGGAAACACCATATATTTT. Its protein is CASSRGGATGPGNTIYF.

The V gene is TRBV10-3, the J gene TRBJ1-5; tentative D call: TRBD1 (6 bases). Trimming shortened V by 10 bases and J by 3 bases, and 13 bases separated the two germline ends. Germline CDR1 and CDR2: ENHRY and SYGVKD. The CDR3 sequence is 13 residues long. CDR3 sequence (DNA): TGTGCCACCATGGACAGTAACAATCAGCCCCAGCATTTT. Amino acid sequence: CATMDSNNQPQHF.

V gene TRBV5-1 combines with J gene TRBJ1-3, with D unclear. The germline V gene has CDR1 SGHRS and CDR2 YFSETQ. The CDR3 is made up of 16 amino acids. Trimming stripped 0 bases from V and 0 bases from J, with 10 bases between. The CDR3 protein is CASSLEQLSSGNTIYF. In nucleotides, the CDR3 is TGCGCCAGCAGCTTGGAACAGCTTAGCTCTGGAAACACCATATATTTT.

The rearrangement joins TRBV7-2 to TRBJ2-1; 9 bases agree with TRBD1. Germline V gene data show CDR1 as SGHTA and CDR2 as FQGNSA. The CDR3 runs to 12 residues. The V and J ends lost 4 bases and 12 bases, in that order; junction bases with no gene match: 4. CDR3 loop: CASSSSTGGQFF. CDR3 bases: TGTGCCAGCAGCTCCTCGACAGGGGGGCAGTTCTTC.

V and J are TRBV14 and TRBJ2-1, with 7 bases identical to TRBD1. The V gene end was trimmed by 3 bases and the J gene end by 0 bases; junction bases not matched to a gene: 20. CDR1 and CDR2 from the germline V gene are SGHDN and FVKESK. The CDR3 has 21 residues. The CDR3 region is CASSHDRPLGDSLSSYNEQFF. CDR3 bases: TGTGCCAGCAGCCACGATCGACCTTTGGGGGACAGCTTAAGCTCCTACAATGAGCAGTTCTTC.

V is TRBV9 and J is TRBJ2-5; 7 nucleotides line up with TRBD1. V was clipped by 4 bases and J by 2 bases; unmatched bases: 11. The CDR3 consists of 16 residues. The V gene's germline CDR1 is SGDLS and CDR2 YYNGEE. The DNA for the CDR3 is TGTGCCAGCAGCAGAAGTTCGGGACAGACTCAAGAGACCCAGTACTTC. It is translated as CASSRSSGQTQETQYF.

CDR3 sequence (DNA): TGTGCCAGCAGCTTAAGGGGCTGGGAACTGAACACTGAAGCTTTCTTT. This sequence encodes CASSLRGWELNTEAFF. The V call is TRBV5-8, the J call TRBJ1-1, with D possibly TRBD1 on 5 matching bases. Germline lookup yields CDR1 SGHTS and CDR2 YDEGEE. Trimming removed 2 bases from V and 0 bases from J, with 14 bases in between. This CDR3 has 16 residues.

The DNA for the CDR3 is TGTGCCAGCTCAGCCCGGGACTTTAACACAGATACGCAGTATTTT. Amino acids: CASSARDFNTDTQYF. The chain joins TRBV18 to TRBJ2-3, with D possibly TRBD2 on 6 matching bases. CDR1 is KGHSH, CDR2 LQKENI, per germline. The CDR3 length is 15 residues. V lost 5 bases to trimming and J lost 2 bases, with 14 bases between them.

The rearrangement uses TRBV7-8 and TRBJ1-2; D ambiguous. This CDR3 has 15 residues. CDR1 and CDR2 from the germline V gene are SGHVS and FQNEAQ. Trimming left V 2 bases short and J 5 bases short, with 15 bases between. CDR3 protein: CASSLTRLSRYGYTF. CDR3 nucleotide sequence: TGTGCCAGCAGCTTAACCCGACTGTCCCGTTATGGCTACACCTTC. The whole variable domain, remainder taken from reference TRBV7-8 and TRBJ1-2, is GAGVSQSPRYKVAKRGQDVALRCDPISGHVSLFWYQQALGQGPEFLTYFQNEAQLDKSGLPSDRFFAERPEGSVSTLKIQRTQQEDSAVYLCASSLTRLSRYGYTFGSGTRLTVV.

To note about this clone: Other DNA sequences in this specimen translate into the identical CDR3. This chain links TRBV7-2 with TRBJ1-1; a weak D match, TRBD1 (5 bases). The V gene's germline CDR1 is SGHTA and CDR2 FQGNSA. This CDR3 contains 15 residues. V was cut by 0 bases and J by 1 base, with 9 bases left in between. The chain's CDR3 is CASSLAARENTEAFF. Written as DNA, the CDR3 is TGTGCCAGCAGCTTAGCGGCCAGGGAGAACACTGAAGCTTTCTTT.

J is TRBJ2-7 and V is TRBV5-1; the D is unclear. V lost 0 bases, J lost 2 bases, and 15 bases lay in between. CDR3 length: 16 amino acids. The germline CDR1 and CDR2 sequences are SGHRS and YFSETQ. This CDR3 reads CASSLGAGSSPYEQYF. The CDR3 nucleotides are TGCGCCAGCAGCTTGGGCGCAGGTTCATCACCCTACGAGCAGTACTTC.

This clone was counted a single time. The chain joins TRBV7-9 to TRBJ1-2; D uncertain. This CDR3 region has 12 residues. Germline V CDR1 and CDR2: SEHNR, FQNEAQ (reference sequence). Trimming cost V 6 bases and J 4 bases, with 9 bases left between them. The CDR3 DNA reads TGTGCCAGCAGTTTCAGTGCCTATGGCTACACCTTC. Translating gives CASSFSAYGYTF.

This chain uses TRBV14 with TRBJ2-1; tentative D call: TRBD1 (6 bases). CDR1 is SGHDN, CDR2 FVKESK, per germline. The CDR3 runs to 13 residues. V lost 4 bases to trimming and J lost 9 bases, with 13 bases between them. The CDR3 reads CASSRETGREQFF. The CDR3 DNA reads as TGTGCCAGCAGCCGAGAAACAGGGCGTGAGCAGTTCTTC.